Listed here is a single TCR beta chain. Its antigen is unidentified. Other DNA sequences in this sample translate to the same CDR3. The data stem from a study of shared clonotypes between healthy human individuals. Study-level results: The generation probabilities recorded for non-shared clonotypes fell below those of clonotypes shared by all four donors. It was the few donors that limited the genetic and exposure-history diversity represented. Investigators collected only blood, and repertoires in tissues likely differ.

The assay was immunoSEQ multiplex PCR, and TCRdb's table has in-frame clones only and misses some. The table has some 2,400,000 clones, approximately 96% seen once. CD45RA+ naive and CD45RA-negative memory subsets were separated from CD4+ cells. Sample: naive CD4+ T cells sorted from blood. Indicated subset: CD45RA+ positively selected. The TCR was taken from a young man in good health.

CDR3 nucleotide sequence: TGTGCCAGTAGTCTAACTAGTGGGAGGATATACGAGCAGTACTTC. It encodes CASSLTSGRIYEQYF. V is TRBV19 and J is TRBJ2-7; tentative D call: TRBD2 (6 bases). This CDR3 is 15 amino acids long. CDR1 is LNHDA, CDR2 SQIVND, per germline (reference sequence). With 5 bases removed from V and 4 bases from J, the gap between germline ends came to 18 bases. Using reference TRBV19 and TRBJ2-7 for the parts outside the CDR3, the full variable domain is DGGITQSPKYLFRKEGQNVTLSCEQNLNHDAMYWYRQDPGQGLRLIYYSQIVNDFQKGDIAEGYSVSREKKESFPLTVTSAQKNPTAFYLCASSLTSGRIYEQYFGPGTRLTVT.